The present T cell receptor (beta chain) was sequenced within a study of blood T cell repertoires in COVID-19. Trimming took 0 bases from V and 5 from J, leaving 11 bases between them. CDR1 is LNHNV, CDR2 YYDKDF, per germline (reference sequence). The CDR3 length is 14 residues. In this sample, this clone turned up a few times. Authors' methods: From reference gene primer amplification, estimates of nucleated cell counts were derived. The repertoire was sequenced with immunoSEQ multiplex PCR; TCRdb's copy has only in-frame clones and lacks some. That table supplies the V and J calls and clone size; D and trimming were determined from the DNA. Of some 220,000 clones detected, about 80% appear once; the ten largest clones hold 1.3%.

Sequencing used PBMCs or T cells enriched from blood (not recorded which). This TCR was sampled from a woman aged 40 to 55 with acute COVID-19. The V gene is TRBV15, the J gene TRBJ2-7; D unclear. DNA for the CDR3: TGTGCCACCAGCAGAGACCCTGGAGCTGACGAGCAGTACTTC. Protein product: CATSRDPGADEQYF. Full variable domain (remainder filled in from reference TRBV15 and TRBJ2-7): DAMVIQNPRYQVTQFGKPVTLSCSQTLNHNVMYWYQQKSSQAPKLLFHYYDKDFNNEADTPDNFQSRRPNTSFCFLDIRSPGLGDTAMYLCATSRDPGADEQYFGPGTRLTVT.